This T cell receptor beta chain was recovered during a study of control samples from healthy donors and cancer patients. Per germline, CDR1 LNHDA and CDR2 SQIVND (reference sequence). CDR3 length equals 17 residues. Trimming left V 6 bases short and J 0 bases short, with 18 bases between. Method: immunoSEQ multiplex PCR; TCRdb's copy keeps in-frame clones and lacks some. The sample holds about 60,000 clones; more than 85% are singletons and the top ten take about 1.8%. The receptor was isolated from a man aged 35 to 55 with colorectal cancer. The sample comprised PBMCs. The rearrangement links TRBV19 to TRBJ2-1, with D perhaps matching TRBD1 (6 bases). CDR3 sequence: CASSPRGSLSSYNEQFF. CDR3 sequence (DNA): TGTGCCAGTAGCCCTAGGGGGTCCTTGAGCTCCTACAATGAGCAGTTCTTC.